Presented here are 14 T cell receptor beta chains from one specimen sequenced in a study of cytomegalovirus exposure and HLA in healthy donors. This table comes from immunoSEQ multiplex PCR, and its TCRdb copy is limited to in-frame clones, with some not included. This repertoire shows 220,000 or so clones, roughly 83% found once; its top ten account for roughly an eighth. Sequenced material: PBMCs. These receptors were collected from a woman aged 25 to 39 in good health and CMV-seropositive.

J is TRBJ2-7 and V is TRBV15, with 8 bases that match TRBD1. Germline V gives CDR1 LNHNV, CDR2 YYDKDF (reference sequence). The CDR3 has 14 amino acids. V was clipped by 3 bases and J by 7 bases; unmatched bases: 8. CDR3 protein: CATSSWRTGWEQYF. CDR3 DNA sequence: TGTGCCACCAGCAGTTGGAGGACAGGGTGGGAGCAGTACTTC.

V gene TRBV5-1 combines with J gene TRBJ1-2; no clear D. V shed 0 bases and J shed 9 bases, with 9 bases lying between them. The CDR3 loop spans 12 amino acids. Germline V gives CDR1 SGHRS, CDR2 YFSETQ. The CDR3 DNA reads TGCGCCAGCAGCTTGGCCGAGGGCCGCTACACCTTC. Translated, it gives CASSLAEGRYTF.

The chain links TRBV2 to TRBJ2-5, with 9 nucleotides matching TRBD1. This CDR3 spans 15 amino acids. The ends lost 10 bases at V and 4 bases at J; junction bases unmatched: 13. Germline V gene data show CDR1 as SNHLY and CDR2 as FYNNEI. This chain's CDR3 is CANNLDRGRGETQYF. CDR3 DNA: TGTGCCAACAATCTGGACAGGGGTAGAGGAGAGACCCAGTACTTC. Full variable domain (outside the CDR3, taken from reference TRBV2 and TRBJ2-5): EPEVTQTPSHQVTQMGQEVILRCVPISNHLYFYWYRQILGQKVEFLVSFYNNEISEKSEIFDDQFSVERPDGSNFTLKIRSTKLEDSAMYFCANNLDRGRGETQYFGPGTRLLVL.

This rearrangement joins TRBV6-6 to TRBJ2-3; no reliable D call. The CDR3 is made up of 14 amino acids. V was cut by 4 bases and J by 3 bases, with 11 bases left in between. Germline CDR1 MNHNY, CDR2 SVGAGI (reference sequence). The DNA for the CDR3 is TGTGCCAGCAGTTTGTCCACACGGACAGATACGCAGTATTTT. It specifies CASSLSTRTDTQYF.

This rearrangement joins TRBV30 to TRBJ2-7, with TRBD2 as a possible D gene (6 bases). This CDR3 region has 12 residues. CDR1 and CDR2 from the germline V gene are GTSNPN and SVGIG (reference sequence). V lost 5 bases and J lost 0, with 8 bases in between. CDR3 nucleotide sequence: TGTGCCTGGGGGGGGATCTCCTACGAGCAGTACTTC. Translation: CAWGGISYEQYF. Drawing the rest from reference TRBV30 and TRBJ2-7, the complete variable domain is SQTIHQWPATLVQPVGSPLSLECTVEGTSNPNLYWYRQAAGRGLQLLFYSVGIGQISSEVPQNLSASRPQDRQFILSSKKLLLSDSGFYLCAWGGISYEQYFGPGTRLTVT.

The V and J genes are TRBV19 and TRBJ2-3; D is ambiguous. Trimming took off 1 base at V and 5 bases at J, with 7 bases between the two ends. CDR3 size: 13 residues. Germline V gene sequence: CDR1 LNHDA, CDR2 SQIVND (reference sequence). The CDR3 bases are TGTGCCAGTAGTATAGGCCGCGAAGATACGCAGTATTTT. Translated, it gives CASSIGREDTQYF.

J is TRBJ2-7 and V is TRBV4-3; 8 bases are a match to TRBD1. Per the germline V gene, CDR1 is LGHNA and CDR2 is YSLEER. V shed 3 bases, J shed 3 bases, and the junction held 7 bases outside the gene matches. The CDR3 has 15 amino acids. The CDR3 nucleotides are TGCGCCAGCAGCCAGGGGTGGACAGGGATCTACGAGCAGTACTTC. It translates to CASSQGWTGIYEQYF.

The rearrangement joins TRBV2 to TRBJ2-3; TRBD2 aligns across 8 bases. With V trimmed by 8 bases and J by 2 bases, 6 bases remained unmatched. From germline, CDR1 is SNHLY and CDR2 FYNNEI. This CDR3 spans 14 amino acids. The CDR3 DNA reads TGTGCCAGCGCCGGGACTAGGTCCACAGATACGCAGTATTTT. Its protein is CASAGTRSTDTQYF.

The chain is built from TRBV5-1 and TRBJ2-7, with a possible D match to TRBD1 (5 bases). Trimming removed 2 bases at V and 3 bases at J, with 12 bases between. This CDR3 contains 14 residues. Germline lookup yields CDR1 SGHRS and CDR2 YFSETQ. This CDR3 reads CASSFKGSDYEQYF. Written as DNA, the CDR3 is TGCGCCAGCAGCTTCAAGGGGTCGGACTACGAGCAGTACTTC.

The chain uses TRBV28 and TRBJ1-1; unclear D gene. Trimming pared 3 bases from V and 5 bases from J, leaving 13 bases between. The CDR3 consists of 14 residues. Per germline, CDR1 MDHEN and CDR2 SYDVKM. The CDR3 coding sequence is TGTGCCAGCAGTTTGAGTGGGCGAGGGACTGAAGCTTTCTTT. This gives the protein CASSLSGRGTEAFF.

V gene TRBV9 combines with J gene TRBJ1-2; 9 bases line up with TRBD1. The germline V gene has CDR1 SGDLS and CDR2 YYNGEE. This CDR3 has 16 residues. V lost 4 bases, J lost 4 bases, and 11 bases stayed unmatched. Here the CDR3 reads CASSLRRQGESYGYTF. CDR3 nucleotides: TGTGCCAGCAGCCTCCGGAGACAGGGGGAATCCTATGGCTACACCTTC.

This clone has more than one count but fewer than ten. The chain links TRBV28 to TRBJ1-4, with 11 positions matching TRBD1. Germline V gives CDR1 MDHEN, CDR2 SYDVKM. This CDR3 contains 17 residues. Trimming at V came to 3 bases and at J to 2 bases, leaving 5 bases not matched to a gene. Here the CDR3 DNA reads TGTGCCAGCAGTTTCGGACAGGGGGCGACGACTAATGAAAAACTGTTTTTT. Protein sequence: CASSFGQGATTNEKLFF.

The J gene is TRBJ2-7, the V gene TRBV30; 9 bases match TRBD2. Germline V gene lookup returns CDR1 GTSNPN and CDR2 SVGIG (reference sequence). The CDR3 has 13 residues. Trimming removed 4 bases from V and 0 bases from J; junction bases left unmatched: 1. In DNA form, the CDR3 reads TGTGCCTGGACTAGCGGGATCTCCTACGAGCAGTACTTC. Translated, it gives CAWTSGISYEQYF.

CDR3 coding DNA: TGTGCCAGCAGCACTCGGACCAGGGAAAAACTGTTTTTT. Translating it yields CASSTRTREKLFF. The chain uses TRBV7-9 and TRBJ1-4; D is uncertain. From germline, CDR1 is SEHNR and CDR2 FQNEAQ (reference sequence). Trimming cost V 5 bases and J 8 bases, with 12 bases left between them. This CDR3 is 13 amino acids long.